Below, one T cell receptor (beta chain) is given with its context. These data are taken from a study of blood T cell repertoires in COVID-19. The protocol was immunoSEQ multiplex PCR, while the TCRdb copy is restricted to in-frame clones and leaves out a portion. The table has 400,000 or so clones, roughly 87% seen once; the top ten hold approximately 2.1%. The participants were between about 18 and 90 years old and came from fewer than 25 US areas. The length of the CDR3 is 15 residues. Germline V gene sequence: CDR1 SNHLY, CDR2 FYNNEI. V dropped 3 bases and J dropped 1; count of bases not matched to a gene: 6.

The TCR originated in a woman in her thirties or forties with acute COVID-19. What was sequenced was PBMCs or T cells enriched from blood (not recorded which). J is TRBJ2-7 and V is TRBV2; TRBD1 matches at 7 bases. The DNA of the CDR3 is TGTGCCAGCAGTGACCGGACAGGAAGGTCCTACGAGCAGTACTTC. Protein product: CASSDRTGRSYEQYF.